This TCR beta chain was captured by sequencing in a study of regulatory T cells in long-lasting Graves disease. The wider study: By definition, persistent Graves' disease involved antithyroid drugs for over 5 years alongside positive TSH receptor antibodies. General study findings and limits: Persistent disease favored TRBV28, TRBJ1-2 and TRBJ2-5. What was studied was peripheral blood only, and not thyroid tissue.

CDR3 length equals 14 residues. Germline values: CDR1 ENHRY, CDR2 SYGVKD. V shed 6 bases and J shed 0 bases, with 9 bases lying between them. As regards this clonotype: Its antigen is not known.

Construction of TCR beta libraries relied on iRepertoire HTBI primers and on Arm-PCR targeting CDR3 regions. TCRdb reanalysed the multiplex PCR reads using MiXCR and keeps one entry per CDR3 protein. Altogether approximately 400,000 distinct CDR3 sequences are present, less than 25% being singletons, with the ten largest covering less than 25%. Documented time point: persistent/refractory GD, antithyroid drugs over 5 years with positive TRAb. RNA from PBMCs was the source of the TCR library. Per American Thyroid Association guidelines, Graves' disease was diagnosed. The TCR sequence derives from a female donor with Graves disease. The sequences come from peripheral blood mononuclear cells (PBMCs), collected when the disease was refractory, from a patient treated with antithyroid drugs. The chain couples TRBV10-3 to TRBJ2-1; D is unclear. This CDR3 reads CAIRADDSYNEQFF. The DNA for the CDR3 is TGTGCCATCAGGGCGGATGACTCCTACAATGAGCAGTTCTTC.